Following are 17 T cell receptor beta chains from one sample sequenced in a study of shared clonotypes between healthy human individuals. TCRdb keeps only in-frame clones here, not all; method: immunoSEQ multiplex PCR. This repertoire shows about 2 million clones, less than 95% found once; its top ten account for 1% to 1.5%. CD8 cells regarded as naive lacked CD45RO, were positively chosen for CCR7, and omitted terminally differentiated effector memory CD45RA+ cells. The sample consisted of naive CD8+ T cells sorted from blood. The receptors originated from a man between 18 and 35 years old in good health.

The genes are TRBV7-9 and TRBJ2-7; TRBD2 is a possible D gene (5 bases). The CDR3 runs to 13 residues. The germline V and J ends were trimmed by 2 bases and 6 bases, with 11 bases remaining between them. Germline CDR1 and CDR2: SEHNR and FQNEAQ (reference sequence). CDR3 sequence reads: CASSLLQEGEQYF. In nucleotides, the CDR3 is TGTGCCAGCAGCTTATTACAAGAGGGCGAGCAGTACTTC.

The V call is TRBV18, the J call TRBJ1-1, with unresolved D. Germline V gene lookup returns CDR1 KGHSH and CDR2 LQKENI. CDR3 length: 17 amino acids. V lost 5 bases and J 0 bases, leaving 19 bases between the germline ends. The CDR3 nucleotides are TGTGCCAGCTCATCAAGAAACCCGCAAACTATGAACACTGAAGCTTTCTTT. This sequence encodes CASSSRNPQTMNTEAFF.

In this sample, this clone turned up once. The chain employs TRBV6-1 and TRBJ2-5, with 7 bases fitting TRBD1. Germline CDR1 is MNHNS and CDR2 is SASEGT. The V and J ends lost 8 bases and 2 bases, in that order; junction bases with no gene match: 11. The CDR3 is made up of 15 amino acids. CDR3 loop: CASENFGDRQETQYF. CDR3 DNA sequence: TGTGCCAGCGAAAATTTTGGGGACAGACAAGAGACCCAGTACTTC.

The DNA of the CDR3 is TGTGCCAGCAGGGCCGGGGCGAACACTGAAGCTTTCTTT. Amino acids: CASRAGANTEAFF. The J gene is TRBJ1-1, the V gene TRBV6-5; TRBD1 is a possible D gene (5 bases). The CDR3 has 13 amino acids. Trimming shortened V by 6 bases and J by 1 base, and 9 bases separated the two germline ends. Per the germline V gene, CDR1 is MNHEY and CDR2 is SVGAGI.

The chain couples TRBV6-5 to TRBJ2-2; perhaps D is TRBD1 or TRBD2 (5 bases each). Germline values: CDR1 MNHEY, CDR2 SVGAGI. The CDR3 consists of 14 residues. V lost 1 base and J 8 bases, leaving 11 bases between the germline ends. The CDR3 loop reads CASSYLGEGGELFF. The CDR3, as DNA: TGTGCCAGCAGTTACTTGGGGGAAGGGGGGGAGCTGTTTTTT.

In the case of this clone: Other nucleotide sequences from this sample produce the same CDR3. V gene TRBV27 combines with J gene TRBJ1-4; D is unclear. Germline CDR1 and CDR2: MNHEY and SMNVEV (reference sequence). V lost 3 bases and J 0 bases, leaving 11 bases between the germline ends. This CDR3 spans 16 amino acids. CDR3 coding DNA: TGTGCCAGCAGTTTGTCCGACGGAGCAACTAATGAAAAACTGTTTTTT. This encodes CASSLSDGATNEKLFF.

This chain links TRBV27 with TRBJ2-5; 13 nucleotides match TRBD2. CDR1 is MNHEY and CDR2 is SMNVEV in the germline V gene (reference sequence). After removal of 5 bases from V and 0 bases from J, the junction contained 6 bases not matched to a gene. The CDR3 extends over 17 amino acids. Here the CDR3 reads CASSPLTSGGNQETQYF. CDR3 coding DNA: TGTGCCAGCAGTCCTTTGACTAGCGGGGGGAACCAAGAGACCCAGTACTTC.

The V call is TRBV9, the J call TRBJ2-2; no reliable D call. CDR3 length equals 12 residues. The ends were cut back, 6 bases at V and 6 bases at J, with 9 bases in the middle. Germline V gene lookup returns CDR1 SGDLS and CDR2 YYNGEE. The CDR3 here is CASNWAAGELFF. DNA of the CDR3: TGTGCCAGCAACTGGGCCGCCGGGGAGCTGTTTTTT.

The rearrangement uses TRBV11-2 and TRBJ2-2; D might be TRBD2 (6 bases). The V gene's germline CDR1 is SGHAT and CDR2 FQNNGV. V shed 8 bases and J shed 6 bases, with 25 bases lying between them. The CDR3 is 17 residues long. CDR3 nucleotide sequence: TGTGCCAGCGGCGGGAAACCCGACTGGATACACGCCGGGGAGCTGTTTTTT. As protein: CASGGKPDWIHAGELFF.

V gene TRBV7-9 combines with J gene TRBJ2-3; no clear D. Germline assignment: CDR1 SEHNR and CDR2 FQNEAQ (reference sequence). The CDR3 extends over 14 amino acids. V lost 3 bases, J lost 3 bases, and 10 bases lay in between. The CDR3 here is CASSLILGTDTQYF. CDR3 sequence (DNA): TGTGCCAGCAGCTTGATTTTGGGAACAGATACGCAGTATTTT. The full variable domain, in which reference TRBV7-9 and TRBJ2-3 provide the parts outside the CDR3, is DTGVSQNPRHKITKRGQNVTFRCDPISEHNRLYWYRQTLGQGPEFLTYFQNEAQLEKSRLLSDRFSAERPKGSFSTLEIQRTEQGDSAMYLCASSLILGTDTQYFGPGTRLTVL.

The chain carries TRBV19 and TRBJ2-7; possible D gene TRBD1, 6 bases. V was shortened by 5 bases and J by 5 bases, with 7 bases between the two germline ends. In germline, CDR1 is LNHDA, CDR2 SQIVND (reference sequence). The CDR3 covers 11 residues. CDR3 residues: CASSSGDEQYF. Written as DNA, the CDR3 is TGTGCCAGTAGTTCAGGGGACGAGCAGTACTTC.

The rearrangement uses TRBV7-2 and TRBJ2-7; D possibly matches TRBD1 or TRBD2 (5 bases each). Per germline, CDR1 SGHTA and CDR2 FQGNSA. Trimming left V 4 bases short and J 3 bases short, with 16 bases between. This CDR3 comprises 15 residues. This chain's CDR3 is CASSWGPYDNYEQYF. For the CDR3, the DNA is TGTGCCAGCAGCTGGGGACCATACGATAACTACGAGCAGTACTTC.

The chain links TRBV30 to TRBJ2-2, with 10 bases identical to TRBD1. J was trimmed by 3 bases and V by 5 bases; bases with no gene match: 3. The germline V gene has CDR1 GTSNPN and CDR2 SVGIG (reference sequence). CDR3 size: 14 residues. The CDR3, as DNA: TGTGCCTGGGGCGACAGGGGGCACACCGGGGAGCTGTTTTTT. It codes for CAWGDRGHTGELFF.

The chain uses TRBV11-3 and TRBJ1-1; D is ambiguous. V lost 1 base and J lost 1, with 10 bases in between. The germline gives CDR1 SGHNT, CDR2 YENEEA. The CDR3 sequence is 15 residues long. The CDR3, as DNA: TGTGCCAGCAGCTTAGCCGCGGGTGCGAACACTGAAGCTTTCTTT. Protein: CASSLAAGANTEAFF. The full variable domain, with the rest looked up from reference TRBV11-3 and TRBJ1-1, is EAGVVQSPRYKIIEKKQPVAFWCNPISGHNTLYWYLQNLGQGPELLIRYENEEAVDDSQLPKDRFSAERLKGVDSTLKIQPAELGDSAVYLCASSLAAGANTEAFFGQGTRLTVV.

The chain carries TRBV29-1 and TRBJ2-5; tentatively, D is TRBD1 or TRBD2 (5 bases each). CDR1 SQVTM and CDR2 ANQGSEA come from the germline V gene. Trimming took off 1 base at V and 0 bases at J, with 12 bases between the two ends. The CDR3 runs to 15 residues. This CDR3 reads CSVEGDPKDQETQYF. For the CDR3, the DNA is TGCAGCGTTGAAGGGGACCCCAAAGACCAAGAGACCCAGTACTTC.

About this clone: Other nucleotide sequences from this sample produce the same CDR3. The V gene is TRBV6-1, the J gene TRBJ2-7; D is tentatively TRBD1 or TRBD2 (5 bases each). V shed 1 base and J shed 2 bases, with 9 bases lying between them. The CDR3 contains 14 residues. CDR1 is MNHNS, CDR2 SASEGT, per germline. The CDR3 nucleotides are TGTGCCAGCAGTGAAGAATGGGGGACCTACGAGCAGTACTTC. This codes for CASSEEWGTYEQYF.

J is TRBJ2-5 and V is TRBV18; no clear D gene. The CDR3 is 15 amino acids. The V gene lost 3 bases and the J gene lost 5 bases, with 16 bases spanning the gap. Germline-derived CDR1 and CDR2 are KGHSH and LQKENI. The chain's CDR3 is CASSPREVLYETQYF. The CDR3 coding sequence is TGTGCCAGCTCACCTAGGGAAGTCCTCTACGAGACCCAGTACTTC.